These 28 T cell receptor beta chains were sequenced from one sample in a study of response to subunit inactivated influenza vaccine (dated by TCRdb to between 2018 and 2020). The sample's time point, from its label and the paper: more than 35 days after influenza vaccine administration. Library preparation used RT-PCR. Sequencing relied on an Illumina HiSeq 2500. The public reads were reprocessed in TCRdb via fastp at Q25 and MiXCR, keeping in-frame beta chains. Identical CDR3 proteins give one entry, which carries the most common genes and DNA. This sample has about 500,000 distinct CDR3 sequences in its table, and 13% of those were observed once. The ten largest clones capture around 13% of the sample. The source material was PBMCs from blood, sampled 45 days after vaccination. The origin of the receptors is a middle-aged man who received an inactivated influenza vaccine. Donor details come from another sample of the same person, matched by shared clones.

V is TRBV7-6 and J is TRBJ2-3; 10 nucleotides agree with TRBD2. In germline, CDR1 is SGHVS, CDR2 FNYEAQ. The CDR3 consists of 16 residues. Unmatched junction bases numbered 12, after V lost 7 bases and J lost 5 bases. The CDR3 nucleotides are TGTGCCAGCACCGTGGGAGCGGGGGGGCCAGAAGATACGCAGTATTTT. Amino acid sequence: CASTVGAGGPEDTQYF.

This clonotype has more than one count but fewer than ten. This chain uses TRBV6-2 or TRBV6-3 with TRBJ2-7; D not resolved. With 2 bases removed from V and 2 bases from J, the gap between germline ends came to 10 bases. The germline V gene encodes CDR1 MNHEY and CDR2 SVGEGT. The CDR3 runs to 14 residues. The CDR3 here is CASSYSDWTYEQYF. CDR3 DNA: TGTGCCAGCAGTTACAGTGATTGGACCTACGAGCAGTACTTC.

This clonotype came up many times. DNA of the CDR3: TGTGCCAGCAGCGTGGGGACAGGGGGCGTTGGCTACAATGAGCAGTTCTTC. Translation gives CASSVGTGGVGYNEQFF. The chain uses TRBV9 and TRBJ2-1; 12 nucleotides align to TRBD1. J lost 3 bases, V lost 2 bases, and 6 bases had no gene match. The CDR3 has 17 residues. Germline CDR1 and CDR2: SGDLS and YYNGEE.

This clonotype has a count of ten or more. The rearrangement links TRBV4-1 to TRBJ2-1; 9 positions match TRBD1. V shed 3 bases, J shed 9 bases, and the junction held 12 bases outside the gene matches. This CDR3 is 16 amino acids long. Germline CDR1 MGHRA, CDR2 YSYEKL. CDR3 protein: CASSQSGQGDRGEQFF. Written as DNA, the CDR3 is TGCGCCAGCAGCCAGTCGGGACAGGGAGACAGGGGTGAGCAGTTCTTC.

This chain links TRBV6-2 or TRBV6-3 with TRBJ2-5; 9 bases are shared with TRBD2. Germline loops: CDR1 MNHEY, CDR2 SVGEGT. This CDR3 contains 15 residues. V shed 6 bases and J 4 bases; nucleotides not matched to a gene: 9. The DNA for the CDR3 is TGTGCCAGCAGACCCGGACTAGCGAGCAGAGAGACCCAGTACTTC. Translation: CASRPGLASRETQYF.

The chain has TRBV10-3 and TRBJ2-1; TRBD2 agrees at 9 bases. Germline lookup yields CDR1 ENHRY and CDR2 SYGVKD. The CDR3 is 17 amino acids. The V and J ends lost 0 bases and 6 bases, in that order; junction bases with no gene match: 9. The CDR3 nucleotides read TGTGCCATCAGTGAGTCGAGGGCGGGAGGGCCTACCAATGAGCAGTTCTTC. Amino acid sequence: CAISESRAGGPTNEQFF.

The sample holds many counts of this clonotype. The chain recombines TRBV4-3 with TRBJ2-3, with a weak D call TRBD1 (6 bases). The CDR3 is made up of 15 amino acids. The ends were cut back, 0 bases at V and 3 bases at J, with 10 bases in the middle. Germline assignment: CDR1 LGHNA and CDR2 YSLEER. The CDR3 DNA is TGCGCCAGCAGCCAAGAACAGGGTTGGACAGATACGCAGTATTTT. It specifies CASSQEQGWTDTQYF.

Regarding this clonotype: A much bigger clone sits one base away, suggesting this may be a read error. Since the CDR3 does not end with the conserved phenylalanine or tryptophan, this likely comes from a read error. This chain joins TRBV29-1 and TRBJ2-7; possibly TRBD1 for D (6 bases). The ends were cut back, 4 bases at V and 3 bases at J, with 22 bases in the middle. CDR1 is SQVTM and CDR2 is ANQGSEA in the germline V gene. The CDR3 is made up of 16 amino acids. The CDR3 DNA sequence: TGCAGCGTTGCTGGGGAACCGGGACACCTGCTCTACGAGCAGTACTCC. Protein: CSVAGEPGHLLYEQYS.

This clonotype is classed as medium-sized. The genes are TRBV7-9 and TRBJ1-2, with D possibly being TRBD1 (6 bases). CDR3 length: 14 residues. V lost 7 bases to trimming and J lost 6 bases, with 18 bases between them. Germline-derived CDR1 and CDR2 are SEHNR and FQNEAQ (reference sequence). The CDR3 spells CASTESGGAHGYTF. DNA for the CDR3: TGTGCCAGCACCGAGTCCGGGGGGGCCCATGGCTACACCTTC.

To note about this clonotype: Being one base from a much bigger clone, this may be a read error. The J gene is TRBJ2-6, the V gene TRBV12-3 or TRBV12-4, with D possibly matching TRBD1 (5 bases). The length of the CDR3 is 15 residues. Written as DNA, the CDR3 is TGTGCCAGCAGCGTACTCGGGCAAGGGGCCAACGTCCTGTCTTTC. Amino acid sequence: CASSVLGQGANVLSF.

This clonotype was counted between two and nine times. V usage is TRBV6-4 and J usage is TRBJ1-1, with 8 bases fitting TRBD1. In germline, CDR1 is MRHNA, CDR2 SNTAGT. The CDR3 sequence is 14 residues long. Trimming took 6 bases from V and 3 from J; bases not matched to a gene: 6. The CDR3 nucleotides read TGTGCCAGCAGAACGTACAGGGGGGACACTGAAGCTTTCTTT. It encodes CASRTYRGDTEAFF.

This clonotype was found many times. The chain is built from TRBV20-1 and TRBJ2-3; 7 nucleotides match TRBD2. Germline assignment: CDR1 DFQATT and CDR2 SNEGSKA (reference sequence). This CDR3 region has 15 residues. Trimming removed 3 bases from V and 4 bases from J; junction bases left unmatched: 10. The CDR3 reads CSASVSGAPPDTQYF. The CDR3 coding sequence is TGCAGTGCTAGTGTGAGCGGGGCCCCCCCAGATACGCAGTATTTT.

The genes are TRBV20-1 and TRBJ1-6; 8 bases agree with TRBD1. This CDR3 contains 16 residues. With V trimmed by 2 bases and J by 7 bases, 10 bases remained unmatched. CDR1 and CDR2 (germline): DFQATT, SNEGSKA (reference sequence). CDR3 sequence reads: CSARIRDRGGNSPLHF. Here the CDR3 DNA reads TGCAGTGCTAGAATCCGCGACAGGGGAGGGAATTCACCCCTCCACTTT.

The chain is built from TRBV27 and TRBJ2-3; TRBD2 aligns across 7 bases. This CDR3 has 15 residues. J lost 2 bases, V lost 4 bases, and 6 bases had no gene match. CDR1 is MNHEY, CDR2 SMNVEV, per germline (reference sequence). CDR3 nucleotide sequence: TGTGCCAGCAGTTCTAGCGGCAGCTACACAGATACGCAGTATTTT. Translated: CASSSSGSYTDTQYF.

The J gene is TRBJ2-7, the V gene TRBV7-6; 13 positions match TRBD2. The ends lost 5 bases at V and 6 bases at J; junction bases unmatched: 7. Germline CDR1 reads SGHVS; CDR2 reads FNYEAQ. This CDR3 region has 15 residues. CDR3 sequence reads: CASSAGTSGTREQYF. CDR3 coding DNA: TGTGCCAGCAGCGCAGGGACTAGCGGGACTCGCGAGCAGTACTTC.

Only a few counts were recorded for this clonotype. J is TRBJ2-1 and V is TRBV5-1, with 7 bases identical to TRBD2. V gave up 3 bases and J gave up 7 bases; unmatched junction bases: 7. The germline gives CDR1 SGHRS, CDR2 YFSETQ. The CDR3 is 14 amino acids. In DNA, the CDR3 is TGCGCCAGCAGCTCGGGGGAGGGTGTGAATGAGCAGTTCTTC. Translation: CASSSGEGVNEQFF.

The table lists this clonotype with a few counts. This chain uses TRBV4-3 with TRBJ2-4; D gene ambiguous. With 1 base removed from V and 0 bases from J, the gap between germline ends came to 4 bases. CDR1 is LGHNA and CDR2 is YSLEER in the germline V gene. The CDR3 runs 14 residues. The CDR3, as DNA: TGCGCCAGCAGCCAAGGGGTAGCCAAAAACATTCAGTACTTC. It encodes CASSQGVAKNIQYF.

This clonotype was counted a few times. One junction end does not reproduce the germline sequence, and a read error may be involved. The chain has TRBV7-7 and TRBJ2-1; D possibly matches TRBD1 or TRBD2 (6 bases each). This CDR3 spans 15 amino acids. The germline V gene encodes CDR1 SSHAT and CDR2 FNYEAQ (reference sequence). The DNA for the CDR3 is TGTGCTAGCAGCTGGGGGCGGAGGGGACACAATGAGCAGTTCTTC. Protein product: CASSWGRRGHNEQFF.

This clonotype was observed a few times. J is TRBJ1-4 and V is TRBV11-2, with D possibly matching TRBD1 (5 bases). V gave up 1 base and J gave up 6 bases, with 21 bases separating them. The CDR3 has 18 amino acids. In germline, CDR1 is SGHAT, CDR2 FQNNGV. Here the CDR3 reads CASSLGSGPRRVDEKLFF. The CDR3 DNA follows: TGTGCCAGCAGCTTAGGTAGTGGGCCCCGCAGGGTGGATGAAAAACTGTTTTTT.

This clonotype was counted a few times. The chain joins TRBV12-3 or TRBV12-4 to TRBJ1-6; D unclear. With 5 bases removed from V and 10 bases from J, the gap between germline ends came to 15 bases. The CDR3 length is 14 residues. This CDR3 reads CASSPGGRRSPLHF. In DNA form, the CDR3 reads TGTGCCAGCAGTCCCGGAGGACGGCGGTCACCCCTCCACTTT.

This clonotype appeared once. The rearrangement links TRBV5-8 to TRBJ2-3, with TRBD2 identical over 12 bases. Germline assignment: CDR1 SGHTS and CDR2 YDEGEE. V trimming: 5 bases; J trimming: 5 bases; junction bases outside the gene matches: 9. The CDR3 has 16 residues. Here the CDR3 reads CASRSPLAGGRDTQYF. In DNA form, the CDR3 reads TGTGCCAGCAGATCACCCCTAGCGGGAGGGCGAGATACGCAGTATTTT.

There are a few counts of this clonotype. V is TRBV12-3 or TRBV12-4 and J is TRBJ1-4; D may be TRBD1 (5 bases). The CDR3 covers 17 residues. The V end was cut by 3 bases, the J end by 7 bases, with 21 bases between. The CDR3 here is CASSFGSSGRVFEKLFF. CDR3 coding DNA: TGTGCCAGCAGTTTTGGTAGTTCCGGCAGGGTTTTTGAAAAACTGTTTTTT.

This clonotype has a handful of counts. J is TRBJ1-3 and V is TRBV10-3, with unresolved D. Germline V CDR1 and CDR2: ENHRY, SYGVKD. With 5 bases removed from V and 0 bases from J, the gap between germline ends came to 8 bases. There are 14 residues in the CDR3. The CDR3: CAISPEPSGNTIYF. In DNA, the CDR3 is TGTGCCATCAGTCCCGAACCCTCTGGAAACACCATATATTTT.

This clonotype occurred many times. The chain links TRBV3-1 to TRBJ1-6; D remains ambiguous. Per the germline V gene, CDR1 is LGHDT and CDR2 is YNNKEL (reference sequence). Trimming removed 0 bases from V and 3 bases from J, with 18 bases in between. The CDR3 sequence is 19 residues long. For the CDR3, the DNA is TGTGCCAGCAGCCAAGATCGAGGTCTTCAGGAGAGCTATAATTCACCCCTCCACTTT. Translating gives CASSQDRGLQESYNSPLHF. Supplemented by reference TRBV3-1 and TRBJ1-6, the full variable domain reads DTAVSQTPKYLVTQMGNDKSIKCEQNLGHDTMYWYKQDSKKFLKIMFSYNNKELIINETVPNRFSPKSPDKAHLNLHINSLELGDSAVYFCASSQDRGLQESYNSPLHFGNGTRLTVT.

This clonotype turned up a few times. V usage is TRBV3-1 and J usage is TRBJ1-2; 8 nucleotides align to TRBD1. The V and J ends lost 4 bases and 6 bases, in that order; junction bases with no gene match: 7. The CDR3 sequence is 14 residues long. The germline V gene has CDR1 LGHDT and CDR2 YNNKEL (reference sequence). In DNA, the CDR3 is TGTGCCAGCAGCCTCGGACAGGGTAGCAATGGCTACACCTTC. It encodes CASSLGQGSNGYTF.

This clonotype was observed a handful of times. The gene calls are TRBV29-1 and TRBJ2-7; tentatively, D is TRBD1 (6 bases). V lost 4 bases, J lost 4 bases, and 14 bases lay in between. The CDR3 covers 13 residues. Germline V gene lookup returns CDR1 SQVTM and CDR2 ANQGSEA. CDR3 sequence: CSVGAGVVYEQYF. The DNA for the CDR3 is TGCAGCGTTGGGGCAGGGGTCGTGTACGAGCAGTACTTC.

This clonotype was seen many times. This chain links TRBV6-2 or TRBV6-3 with TRBJ2-1; a possible D gene is TRBD2 (7 bases). The CDR3 has 15 residues. Deletions cut 7 bases from V and 7 bases from J, with 20 bases between. CDR1 and CDR2 from the germline V gene are MNHEY and SVGEGT. CDR3 DNA sequence: TGTGCCAGCACCTACTGGGGGGGGGCGCCGAATGAGCAGTTCTTC. It encodes CASTYWGGAPNEQFF.

The CDR3 loop is CASSPTLAGGYYEQYF. The CDR3, as DNA: TGCGCCAGCAGCCCCACACTAGCGGGGGGGTACTACGAGCAGTACTTC. The V call is TRBV5-1, the J call TRBJ2-7; 13 bases agree with TRBD2. The V and J ends lost 4 bases and 3 bases, in that order; junction bases with no gene match: 7. The germline V gene has CDR1 SGHRS and CDR2 YFSETQ. CDR3 length: 16 residues.